The 19 T cell receptor beta chains below come from one sample, sequenced in a study of cytomegalovirus exposure and HLA in healthy donors. The PCR employed 60 Vbeta primers together with 13 Jbeta primers. Libraries were prepared by immunoSEQ multiplex PCR; TCRdb keeps only in-frame clonotypes and omits some of them. This sample has approximately 180,000 clones, with around 85% found just once. Specimen: PBMCs. These receptors all come from a man between 18 and 29 years old in good health and CMV-seronegative.

V usage is TRBV5-1 and J usage is TRBJ1-1; TRBD1 aligns across 9 bases. This CDR3 contains 17 residues. Germline V lookup: CDR1 SGHRS, CDR2 YFSETQ. V shed 0 bases, J shed 4 bases, and the junction held 10 bases outside the gene matches. The CDR3 DNA follows: TGCGCCAGCAGCTTGGCCCCGAGGACAGGGGCCATCACTGAAGCTTTCTTT. Protein: CASSLAPRTGAITEAFF.

This chain uses TRBV30 with TRBJ2-1, with a weak D call TRBD1 (5 bases). V lost 0 bases and J 5 bases, leaving 11 bases between the germline ends. This CDR3 spans 14 amino acids. Germline V gives CDR1 GTSNPN, CDR2 SVGIG (reference sequence). Written as DNA, the CDR3 is TGTGCCTGGAGTGTGGGGCGGTTTGACAATGAGCAGTTCTTC. Its protein product is CAWSVGRFDNEQFF.

V and J are TRBV10-3 and TRBJ2-5, with a weak D call TRBD1 (5 bases). The germline CDR1 and CDR2 sequences are ENHRY and SYGVKD. This CDR3 contains 13 residues. V lost 4 bases, J lost 5 bases, and 11 bases lay in between. This CDR3 is CAISALKGETQYF. The CDR3 DNA reads TGTGCCATCAGTGCCCTTAAGGGGGAGACCCAGTACTTC.

In this sample, this clone turned up a few times. This sequence joins TRBV6-1 and TRBJ1-5; no clear D. Per germline, CDR1 MNHNS and CDR2 SASEGT. The CDR3 consists of 12 residues. V was pared by 6 bases and J by 4 bases, with 7 bases between. For the CDR3, the DNA is TGTGCCAGCAGCGCGGGTAATCAGCCCCAGCATTTT. It is translated as CASSAGNQPQHF.

This clone has just a few counts. The chain combines TRBV29-1 with TRBJ2-1; 9 bases are a match to TRBD2. CDR3 length: 14 amino acids. CDR1 SQVTM and CDR2 ANQGSEA come from the germline V gene. Trimming at V came to 1 base and at J to 7 bases, leaving 5 bases not matched to a gene. In DNA, the CDR3 is TGCAGCGTTGAAGGGCCCCTAGCGGGGAATGAGCAGTTCTTC. Its protein is CSVEGPLAGNEQFF.

This clone was counted once. The chain carries TRBV30 and TRBJ2-7; the D gene is possibly TRBD2 (6 bases). This CDR3 comprises 13 residues. The V gene's germline CDR1 is GTSNPN and CDR2 SVGIG (reference sequence). As DNA, the CDR3 is TGTGCTCAGGATAGCGGCCGCTCCTACGAGCAGTACTTC. It yields the protein CAQDSGRSYEQYF. Together with reference TRBV30 and TRBJ2-7, the CDR3 gives the full variable domain: SQTIHQWPATLVQPVGSPLSLECTVEGTSNPNLYWYRQAAGRGLQLLFYSVGIGQISSEVPQNLSASRPQDRQFILSSKKLLLSDSGFYLCAQDSGRSYEQYFGPGTRLTVT.

The chain recombines TRBV7-8 with TRBJ2-7; a weak D match, TRBD2 (6 bases). The germline V gene has CDR1 SGHVS and CDR2 FQNEAQ. This CDR3 contains 16 residues. V was trimmed by 1 base and J by 4 bases, leaving 17 bases between them. This chain's CDR3 is CASSLGPGEGIYEQYF. CDR3 nucleotides: TGTGCCAGCAGCTTAGGCCCGGGAGAAGGGATTTACGAGCAGTACTTC.

The table lists this clone with a count of one. J is TRBJ1-1 and V is TRBV7-9, with D unresolved. The CDR3 totals 12 residues. V shed 2 bases and J shed 5 bases, with 6 bases lying between them. Looked up from germline, CDR1 is SEHNR and CDR2 is FQNEAQ (reference sequence). CDR3 amino acids: CASSLRGTEAFF. The CDR3 DNA reads TGTGCCAGCAGCTTACGAGGGACTGAAGCTTTCTTT.

The J gene is TRBJ2-5, the V gene TRBV18, with 14 positions matching TRBD2. Germline lookup yields CDR1 KGHSH and CDR2 LQKENI. This CDR3 is built from 16 residues. J gave up 5 bases and V 0 bases, and 2 bases lay outside the gene matches. The CDR3 loop reads CASSPPGLAGAETQYF. CDR3 nucleotides: TGTGCCAGCTCACCACCGGGACTAGCGGGGGCCGAGACCCAGTACTTC.

The chain links TRBV13 to TRBJ2-2; perhaps TRBD2 as D (6 bases). The germline gives CDR1 PRHDT, CDR2 FYEKMQ (reference sequence). Deletions cut 7 bases from V and 8 bases from J, with 20 bases between. This CDR3 has 15 amino acids. As DNA, the CDR3 is TGTGCCAGCACCGAGGAGGGCCAAGATACTGGGGAGCTGTTTTTT. It translates to CASTEEGQDTGELFF.

This clone was observed a handful of times. The chain carries TRBV18 and TRBJ2-1; TRBD2 matches 9 bases. V was clipped by 10 bases and J by 7 bases; unmatched bases: 11. Per the germline V gene, CDR1 is KGHSH and CDR2 is LQKENI. The CDR3 runs to 14 residues. This chain's CDR3 is CATPPISGGNEQFF. The CDR3 DNA is TGTGCCACTCCACCGATAAGCGGGGGGAATGAGCAGTTCTTC.

The V and J genes are TRBV2 and TRBJ2-5, with D possibly TRBD2 on 5 matching bases. The germline V gene encodes CDR1 SNHLY and CDR2 FYNNEI. The CDR3 spans 14 residues. V lost 6 bases to trimming and J lost 5 bases, with 16 bases between them. For the CDR3, the DNA is TGTGCCAGCAGCCTCGCTGAGGGCTCGGAGACCCAGTACTTC. Translation gives CASSLAEGSETQYF.

This chain links TRBV7-9 with TRBJ2-7; 10 bases map to TRBD1. The CDR3 extends over 16 amino acids. V shed 5 bases, J shed 5 bases, and the junction held 12 bases outside the gene matches. The germline V gene encodes CDR1 SEHNR and CDR2 FQNEAQ (reference sequence). The chain's CDR3 is CASSRLRDRGSHEQYF. The CDR3 coding sequence is TGTGCCAGCAGCCGTCTCCGGGACAGGGGATCCCACGAGCAGTACTTC.

This chain joins TRBV7-6 and TRBJ2-7; 13 nucleotides align to TRBD2. The J segment lost 5 bases and the V segment lost 3 bases, leaving 7 bases of the junction unmatched. The CDR3 covers 16 residues. Germline CDR1 and CDR2: SGHVS and FNYEAQ. CDR3 DNA sequence: TGTGCCAGCAGCTTTGAGGGACTAGCGGGACAACACGAGCAGTACTTC. It specifies CASSFEGLAGQHEQYF.

The J gene is TRBJ1-4, the V gene TRBV18, with D perhaps matching TRBD1 (5 bases). Germline lookup yields CDR1 KGHSH and CDR2 LQKENI. Trimming took off 3 bases at V and 5 bases at J, with 25 bases between the two ends. The CDR3 runs 19 residues. The CDR3 here is CASSPTLGGSKQLNEKLFF. The CDR3 coding sequence is TGTGCCAGCTCACCGACCTTGGGGGGGAGTAAGCAGCTAAATGAAAAACTGTTTTTT.

The chain uses TRBV4-2 and TRBJ2-1; 8 bases line up with TRBD2. The CDR3 is made up of 17 amino acids. With 3 bases clipped from V and 4 bases from J, the junction kept 11 bases outside the gene matches. CDR1 is LGHNA and CDR2 is YNFKEQ in the germline V gene. For the CDR3, the DNA is TGTGCCAGCAGCCAGGCCTACGGACTAGCCATTTACAATGAGCAGTTCTTC. It translates to CASSQAYGLAIYNEQFF.

The chain carries TRBV5-1 and TRBJ1-4, with 8 bases identical to TRBD1. Looked up from germline, CDR1 is SGHRS and CDR2 is YFSETQ. The V gene end was trimmed by 4 bases and the J gene end by 7 bases; junction bases not matched to a gene: 9. The length of the CDR3 is 15 residues. The CDR3: CASSESTGVSEKLFF. DNA of the CDR3: TGCGCCAGCAGCGAATCGACAGGGGTCTCTGAAAAACTGTTTTTT.

J is TRBJ2-1 and V is TRBV18, with D uncertain. Between the trimmed V and J ends, which lost 9 bases and 9 bases, there was a span of 21 bases. CDR3 length equals 14 residues. Per germline, CDR1 KGHSH and CDR2 LQKENI. CDR3 nucleotide sequence: TGTGCCAGATCAGCAAGGAATCTAGTGCGTGAGCAGTTCTTC. Translation: CARSARNLVREQFF.

The chain links TRBV5-1 to TRBJ2-5; 8 nucleotides match TRBD1. This CDR3 contains 16 residues. V gave up 4 bases and J gave up 1 base; unmatched junction bases: 9. The V gene's germline CDR1 is SGHRS and CDR2 YFSETQ. DNA of the CDR3: TGCGCCAGCAGCCTGACCTTGACAGGGGTCCAAGAGACCCAGTACTTC. This sequence encodes CASSLTLTGVQETQYF.